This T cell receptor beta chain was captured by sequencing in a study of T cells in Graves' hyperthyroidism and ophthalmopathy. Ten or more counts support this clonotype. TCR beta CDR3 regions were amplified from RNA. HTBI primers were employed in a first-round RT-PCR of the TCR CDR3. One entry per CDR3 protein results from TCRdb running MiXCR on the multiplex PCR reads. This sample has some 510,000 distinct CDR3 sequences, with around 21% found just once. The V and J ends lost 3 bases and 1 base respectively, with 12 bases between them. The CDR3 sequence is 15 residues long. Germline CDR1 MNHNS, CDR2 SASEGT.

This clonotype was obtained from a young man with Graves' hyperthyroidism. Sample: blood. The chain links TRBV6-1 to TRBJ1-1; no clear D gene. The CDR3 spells CASSETGSWNTEAFF. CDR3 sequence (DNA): TGTGCCAGCAGTGAGACCGGGAGCTGGAACACTGAAGCTTTCTTT.